This T cell receptor (beta chain) was identified during a study of tumor-infiltrating lymphocytes in oesophageal squamous cell carcinoma. V was clipped by 5 bases and J by 0 bases; unmatched bases: 4. The CDR3 consists of 15 residues. CDR1 and CDR2 (germline): SGHAT, FQNNGV. This clonotype showed up many times. One entry per CDR3 protein, called by TCRdb with MiXCR from the PCR reads. Of 15,000 to 20,000 distinct CDR3 sequences listed, around 45% were seen once; the top ten hold less than 45%. Sequencing was performed on normal esophageal tissue next to the tumor. The chain employs TRBV11-2 and TRBJ2-1; 7 bases map to TRBD1. This clonotype originated in a female donor with esophageal squamous cell carcinoma. The chain's CDR3 is CASSSRDSSYNEQFF. Written as DNA, the CDR3 is TGTGCCAGCAGCAGCCGGGACAGCTCCTACAATGAGCAGTTCTTC.